Listed below are T cell receptor beta chains from one sample, sequenced in a study of response to subunit inactivated influenza vaccine. TCRdb reprocessed the RT-PCR reads with MiXCR, giving one entry per CDR3 protein. The sample includes hundreds of thousands of distinct CDR3 sequences, approximately 13% of them seen just once. The sample was PBMCs from blood, taken roughly 2 weeks before vaccination. The receptor set was obtained from a man in his fifties who received an inactivated influenza vaccine. The CDR3 runs from the conserved cysteine through the conserved F or W. Each record gives: D gene, clone size, V gene, CDR3 protein. D genes are given only for firm matches. Size tells how often a clone was seen (once, few, many) or the class of an expanded clone, and some rows leave it out.

-	few	TRBV11-2	CASSLVGRIDNEKLFF
TRBD1	-	TRBV27	CASSRTGVLSGANVLTF
TRBD2	many	TRBV4-3	CASSQDISGGGYEQYF
TRBD1	-	TRBV6-2/TRBV6-3	CASSYKQGARNSPLHF
-	-	TRBV28	CASSHNPTEIYGYTF
-	many	TRBV15	CATSRDSGLSYF
-	few	TRBV30	CAHTPTSGNYGYTF
-	-	TRBV6-5	CASSYLGANQPQHF
-	-	TRBV15	CATSRDSGTASEQYF
-	many	TRBV2	CASSGGGHLYEQYF
TRBD2	many	TRBV5-1	CASSTGLAGVTDTQYF
TRBD2	-	TRBV12-3/TRBV12-4	CASSLTVAGLNNEQFF
-	few	TRBV9	CASSTGRLSGANVLTF
TRBD1	-	TRBV29-1	CSLTTGGETQYF
-	-	TRBV6-5	CASSYAANTGELFF
TRBD2	many	TRBV25-1	CASSGLGSGGTQFF
TRBD2	few	TRBV24-1	CATSDGGHYSGRRSETQYF